This TCR beta chain stems from a study of blood T cell repertoires in COVID-19. This CDR3 comprises 19 residues. CDR1 MNHEY and CDR2 SMNVEV come from the germline V gene (reference sequence). After removal of 5 bases from V and 5 bases from J, the junction contained 16 bases not matched to a gene. The method was immunoSEQ multiplex PCR; TCRdb's version includes in-frame clones alone and lacks a portion of them. The sample includes about 260,000 clones, 80% to 90% seen only once; the top ten take 10%. The sequencing sample was made of peripheral blood. The receptor's source is a woman in her 70s with COVID-19, enrolled during active disease. The rearrangement links TRBV27 to TRBJ1-5, with TRBD1 matching 12 bases. The CDR3 is CASSRTGTGGRQGHQPQHF. Written as DNA, the CDR3 is TGTGCCAGCAGTCGGACAGGGACAGGGGGCCGCCAAGGGCATCAGCCCCAGCATTTT.